The rows below give T cell receptor beta chains drawn from one sample of a study of radiotherapy plus CTLA-4 blockade in lung cancer. The table came from immunoSEQ multiplex PCR; TCRdb's copy has only in-frame clones and leaves some out. Among more than 95,000 clones listed, just under 80% were seen once. The source was peripheral blood, collected from a patient treated with radiotherapy plus ipilimumab. The receptors shown here come from a human donor with non-small cell lung cancer who had a partial response to radiotherapy plus ipilimumab. Both conserved end residues are part of each CDR3. The D gene is left open where the match is weak. Expanded clones are given a class, and other clones once, few, many or no size at all.

TRBD1,.,TRBV5-1,TRBJ2-7,TGCGCCAGCAGCCTGACAGGGGAGGTTTACGAGCAGTACTTC,CASSLTGEVYEQYF
TRBD2,.,TRBV7-2,TRBJ2-2,TGTGCCAGCAGCCGCGGGAGGTACACCGGGGAGCTGTTTTTT,CASSRGRYTGELFF
.,.,TRBV5-1,TRBJ1-2,TGCGCCAGCAGCTTGGCCGGGAGATCTAACTATGGCTACACCTTC,CASSLAGRSNYGYTF
.,.,TRBV7-3,TRBJ2-2,TGTGCCAGCAGCCCCCTTGGGGGGAGAAGGAACACCGGGGAGCTGTTTTTT,CASSPLGGRRNTGELFF
.,.,TRBV18,TRBJ1-4,TGTGCCAGCTCACCTCCAATCGGGAGCGGGGGAGAAAAACTGTTTTTT,CASSPPIGSGGEKLFF
.,.,TRBV7-2,TRBJ1-2,TGTGCCAGCAGCGCCCCCGGGGGAGCCTATGGCTACACCTTC,CASSAPGGAYGYTF
.,.,TRBV28,TRBJ2-5,TGTGCCAGCAGGAACGTAAAAGGGGCTGTTTCAGAGACCCAGTACTTC,CASRNVKGAVSETQYF
TRBD2,.,TRBV19,TRBJ2-2,TGTGCCAGTAGATGGGGACTAGCGGGCGTTACCGGGGAGCTGTTTTTT,CASRWGLAGVTGELFF
TRBD2,.,TRBV27,TRBJ2-5,TGTGCCAGCAGTCCCCAGCGGGAGGGCCACCAAGAGACCCAGTACTTC,CASSPQREGHQETQYF
.,.,TRBV7-2,TRBJ1-4,TGTGCCAGCAGCCAGTGGGGGCACCCTAATGAAAAACTGTTTTTT,CASSQWGHPNEKLFF
TRBD2,.,TRBV5-1,TRBJ2-3,TGCGCCACCTCGACTAGCGGGAGCGGAGATACGCAGTATTTT,CATSTSGSGDTQYF
.,.,TRBV6-5,TRBJ2-1,TGTGCCAGCACCGAACGGAGTAGCTCCTACAATGAGCAGTTCTTC,CASTERSSSYNEQFF
.,.,TRBV13,TRBJ2-2,TGTGCCAGCAGCTTAACCAGGGGGGTCACCGGGGAGCTGTTTTTT,CASSLTRGVTGELFF
.,.,TRBV7-2,TRBJ1-1,TGTGCCAGCAGTCTCCTTACCTTTAGTTCCCGAATGAACACTGAAGCTTTCTTT,CASSLLTFSSRMNTEAFF
.,.,TRBV15,TRBJ1-5,TGTGCCACCAGTCGACAGTATAGCAATCAGCCCCAGCATTTT,CATSRQYSNQPQHF
TRBD2,.,TRBV5-1,TRBJ2-1,TGCGCCAGCAGCTTGGTCGCTAGCGGGAGGGGATACAATGAGCAGTTCTTC,CASSLVASGRGYNEQFF
TRBD1,.,TRBV9,TRBJ1-6,TGTGCCAGCAGCGTAGTTGGAGGGGGCGCACTTAATTCACCCCTCCACTTT,CASSVVGGGALNSPLHF
.,few,TRBV29-1,TRBJ2-1,TGCAGCGTTTGGGACTCAGTGCAGTTCTTC,CSVWDSVQFF
.,.,TRBV29-1,TRBJ2-5,TGCAGCGTTGCAACTCTCAAGAACCAAGAGACCCAGTACTTC,CSVATLKNQETQYF
TRBD1,.,TRBV18,TRBJ1-1,TGTGCCAGCTCCCATGACAGGGCGAACACTGAAGCTTTCTTT,CASSHDRANTEAFF
.,.,TRBV14,TRBJ2-3,TGTGCCAGCAGCCGAGTAGGAGGGTTTGAAGATACGCAGTATTTT,CASSRVGGFEDTQYF
.,.,TRBV29-1,TRBJ1-4,TGCAGCGCCATGAATGAAAAACTGTTTTTT,CSAMNEKLFF
.,once,TRBV2,TRBJ1-1,TGTGCCAGCATCCTTTGGGCGACTGAAGCTTTCTTT,CASILWATEAFF
.,.,TRBV6-4,TRBJ1-1,TGTGCCAGCAGTGCCAACCCAGGGATCACTGAAGCTTTCTTT,CASSANPGITEAFF
.,.,TRBV18,TRBJ2-1,TGTGCCAGCTCACCACCGGGGCTCCCGTCCCATGAGCAGTTCTTC,CASSPPGLPSHEQFF
TRBD1,.,TRBV6-1,TRBJ1-5,TGTGCCAGCAGTTCCCACACAGGGGGCTCTCAGCCCCAGCATTTT,CASSSHTGGSQPQHF